A single T cell receptor beta chain is shown here with its context. Germline V gives CDR1 SGHTS, CDR2 YDEGEE. The junction had 8 bases not matched to a gene; V was cut back by 3 bases and J by 1 base. The CDR3 spans 16 residues. Original processing methods: Amplification with reference gene primers provided the estimates of nucleated cell counts. The protocol was immunoSEQ multiplex PCR, while the TCRdb copy is restricted to in-frame clones and leaves out a portion. V and J calls and clone size follow that table, whereas D and trimming were derived from the DNA. In the table there are about 140,000 clones, 70% to 90% of which are singletons. This sample is drawn from a study of blood T cell repertoires in COVID-19. The wider study: Researchers got acute and convalescent COVID-19 samples from the United States, Italy and Spain. Sources were T cells, B-cell-depleted T cells, or PBMCs; the material itself was cDNA or gDNA.

The sequence was obtained from a man over 45 with acute or convalescent COVID-19. The chain links TRBV5-8 to TRBJ2-5, with TRBD1 matching over 8 bases. The sample was peripheral blood. CDR3 residues: CASSSHRQGSQETQYF. The CDR3 DNA follows: TGTGCCAGCAGCTCCCACCGACAGGGGTCCCAAGAGACCCAGTACTTC.